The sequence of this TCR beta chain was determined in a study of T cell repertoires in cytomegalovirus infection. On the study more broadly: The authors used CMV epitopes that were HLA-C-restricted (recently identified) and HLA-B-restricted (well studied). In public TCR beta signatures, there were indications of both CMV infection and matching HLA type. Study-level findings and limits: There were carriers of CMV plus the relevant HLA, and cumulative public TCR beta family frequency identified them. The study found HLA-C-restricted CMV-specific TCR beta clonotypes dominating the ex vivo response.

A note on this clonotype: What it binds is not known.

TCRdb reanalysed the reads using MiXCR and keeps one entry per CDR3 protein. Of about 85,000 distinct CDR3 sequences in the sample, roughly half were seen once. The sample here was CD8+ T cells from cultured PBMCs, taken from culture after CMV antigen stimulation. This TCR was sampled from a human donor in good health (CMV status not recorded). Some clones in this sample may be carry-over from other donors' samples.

The chain's CDR3 is CASSQGAYGYTF. The CDR3 nucleotides are TGTGCCAGCAGTCAGGGTGCCTATGGCTACACCTTC. The rearrangement joins TRBV13 to TRBJ1-2; the D gene is possibly TRBD1 (5 bases). CDR1 PRHDT and CDR2 FYEKMQ come from the germline V gene (reference sequence). The CDR3 loop spans 12 amino acids. The V end lost 6 bases, the J end lost 4 bases, and 9 bases lay between the germline ends.